These T cell receptor beta chains were read from a single sample in a study of brain T cells in children with intractable seizures. Some clones are missing from TCRdb's copy, which holds only in-frame ones; the method was immunoSEQ multiplex PCR. This sample yields approximately 110,000 clones, of which 90% to 95% are seen a single time; 3.5% to 4.5% belongs to the top ten. The starting material was peripheral blood, obtained at surgery. The receptors come from a boy under three years old with hemimegalencephaly and intractable seizures. CDR3s include the opening cysteine and the closing phenylalanine or tryptophan. D genes are given only for firm matches. Clone size is given for some rows only: seen once, a few or many times, or a class if the clone is expanded.

TRBJ2-5 - TRBV11-2 - CASSPTGETQYF TGTGCCAGCAGCCCGACTGGGGAGACCCAGTACTTC
TRBJ2-7 TRBD2 TRBV6-5 - CASSWTSYSYEQYF TGTGCCAGCAGCTGGACTAGTTACTCCTACGAGCAGTACTTC
TRBJ1-1 - TRBV9 - CASSVGGVLNTEAFF TGTGCCAGCAGCGTAGGGGGCGTCCTGAACACTGAAGCTTTCTTT
TRBJ1-4 TRBD1 TRBV6-5 - CASSRQGAVNEKLFF TGTGCCAGCAGTAGGCAGGGGGCCGTGAATGAAAAACTGTTTTTT
TRBJ2-7 - TRBV11-3 - CASSLEPGFPDEQYF TGTGCCAGCAGCTTAGAACCAGGGTTCCCTGACGAGCAGTACTTC
TRBJ1-2 TRBD1 TRBV28 - CASSLQGAPGGYTF TGTGCCAGCAGTTTACAGGGGGCGCCAGGGGGCTACACCTTC
TRBJ2-1 TRBD1 TRBV10-3 - CAISPGTGDEQFF TGTGCCATCAGTCCCGGGACAGGGGATGAGCAGTTCTTC
TRBJ1-2 TRBD1 TRBV5-4 few CASSFGTGGGYTF TGTGCCAGCAGCTTCGGGACAGGGGGTGGCTACACCTTC
TRBJ2-7 - TRBV5-4 - CASSLGAGSTYEQYF TGTGCCAGCAGCTTAGGGGCAGGGTCAACCTACGAGCAGTACTTC
TRBJ2-1 TRBD1 TRBV29-1 - CSGLTGWNEQFF TGCAGCGGCCTGACAGGGTGGAATGAGCAGTTCTTC
TRBJ2-2 - TRBV6-5 once CASRLYTGELFF TGTGCCAGCAGATTGTACACCGGGGAGCTGTTTTTT
TRBJ2-3 - TRBV12-3/TRBV12-4 - CASSHTDTQYF TGTGCCAGCAGCCACACAGATACGCAGTATTTT
TRBJ2-7 TRBD2 TRBV5-1 - CASSLVAGGSSVISYEQYF TGCGCCAGCAGTTTGGTAGCGGGAGGCTCATCCGTTATTTCCTACGAGCAGTACTTC
TRBJ2-1 - TRBV30 - CAWSSTTSSYNEQFF TGTGCCTGGAGTTCCACCACCAGCTCCTACAATGAGCAGTTCTTC
TRBJ1-3 - TRBV30 - CAWSGTPISGNTIYF TGTGCCTGGAGTGGAACTCCGATCTCTGGAAACACCATATATTTT
TRBJ1-1 - TRBV7-9 - CASSLGWGTEAFF TGTGCCAGCAGCTTGGGGTGGGGGACTGAAGCTTTCTTT
TRBJ2-6 - TRBV27 - CASSWVSGANVLTF TGTGCCAGCAGTTGGGTCTCTGGGGCCAACGTCCTGACTTTC
TRBJ2-5 TRBD1 TRBV29-1 - CSVTGIPPPSETQYF TGCAGCGTGACAGGGATCCCTCCACCGTCGGAGACCCAGTACTTC
TRBJ1-4 - TRBV2 - CASRENTNEKLFF TGTGCCAGCAGGGAGAATACCAATGAAAAACTGTTTTTT
TRBJ2-5 TRBD2 TRBV30 - CAWSVSRLALETQYF TGTGCCTGGAGTGTATCCCGACTAGCGTTAGAGACCCAGTACTTC